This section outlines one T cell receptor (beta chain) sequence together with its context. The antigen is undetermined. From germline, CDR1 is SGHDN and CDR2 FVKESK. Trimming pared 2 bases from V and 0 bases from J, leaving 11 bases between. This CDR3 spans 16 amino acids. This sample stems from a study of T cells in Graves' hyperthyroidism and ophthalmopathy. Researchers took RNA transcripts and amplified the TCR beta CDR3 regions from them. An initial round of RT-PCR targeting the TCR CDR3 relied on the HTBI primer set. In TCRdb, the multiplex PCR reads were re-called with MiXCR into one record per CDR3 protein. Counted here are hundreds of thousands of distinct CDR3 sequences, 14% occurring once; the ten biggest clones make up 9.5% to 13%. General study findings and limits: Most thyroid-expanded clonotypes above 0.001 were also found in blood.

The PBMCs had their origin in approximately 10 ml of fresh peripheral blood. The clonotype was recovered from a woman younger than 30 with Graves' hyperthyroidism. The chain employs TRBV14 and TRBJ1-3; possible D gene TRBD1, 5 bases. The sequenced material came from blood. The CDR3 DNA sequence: TGTGCCAGCAGCCAAATCAGGGCCCACTCTGGAAACACCATATATTTT. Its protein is CASSQIRAHSGNTIYF.